A single sample gave rise to the 31 T cell receptor beta chains below, sequenced in a study of shared clonotypes between healthy human individuals. CD45RO-negative, CCR7-positively selected cells formed the naive CD8 fraction, excluding terminally differentiated effector memory CD45RA+ cells. Assay used: immunoSEQ multiplex PCR; TCRdb lists only in-frame clones, some missing. The sample lists under 1 million clones; 95% to 97% were seen once. Sequences were obtained from naive CD8+ T cells sorted from blood. The receptors stem from a man aged 25-40 years in good health.

The count of this clone is one. The chain is built from TRBV2 and TRBJ1-1, with D hard to call. Germline CDR1 reads SNHLY; CDR2 reads FYNNEI. This CDR3 region has 9 residues. V was clipped by 8 bases and J by 7 bases, with 5 bases between them. CDR3 sequence reads: CASGLEAFF. The CDR3 bases are TGTGCCAGCGGTCTTGAAGCTTTCTTT.

This sequence joins TRBV7-9 and TRBJ2-1, with 8 bases identical to TRBD2. The germline gives CDR1 SEHNR, CDR2 FQNEAQ (reference sequence). This CDR3 is 16 amino acids long. The V gene end was trimmed by 4 bases and the J gene end by 2 bases; junction bases not matched to a gene: 7. CDR3 residues: CASSSLAGATYNEQFF. CDR3 sequence (DNA): TGTGCCAGCAGCTCGCTAGCGGGCGCTACCTACAATGAGCAGTTCTTC.

V and J are TRBV9 and TRBJ2-7, with 8 positions matching TRBD2. Germline CDR1 and CDR2: SGDLS and YYNGEE. Germline trimming cut 4 bases from V and 3 bases from J; bases unmatched to any gene: 6. The CDR3 runs to 14 residues. This chain's CDR3 is CASSTGGDFYEQYF. DNA for the CDR3: TGTGCCAGCAGCACCGGGGGGGACTTCTACGAGCAGTACTTC.

V usage is TRBV27 and J usage is TRBJ2-7, with D hard to call. Trimming removed 3 bases from V and 4 bases from J, with 7 bases in between. This CDR3 is 12 amino acids long. Looked up from germline, CDR1 is MNHEY and CDR2 is SMNVEV (reference sequence). This CDR3 reads CASSLSRYEQYF. DNA of the CDR3: TGTGCCAGCAGTTTGTCACGTTACGAGCAGTACTTC.

The gene calls are TRBV25-1 and TRBJ2-3, with TRBD2 matching 10 bases. V lost 3 bases, J lost 3 bases, and 3 bases stayed unmatched. This CDR3 region has 15 residues. Germline loops: CDR1 MGHDK, CDR2 SYGVNS. CDR3 protein: CASSDTSGITDTQYF. For the CDR3, the DNA is TGTGCCAGCAGTGACACTAGCGGGATTACAGATACGCAGTATTTT.

V is TRBV4-1 and J is TRBJ1-4; possible D gene TRBD1, 5 bases. Looked up from germline, CDR1 is MGHRA and CDR2 is YSYEKL. V lost 1 base and J lost 0, with 6 bases in between. CDR3 length: 15 residues. CDR3 sequence reads: CASSQAGATNEKLFF. In DNA, the CDR3 is TGCGCCAGCAGCCAAGCGGGGGCAACTAATGAAAAACTGTTTTTT.

The J gene is TRBJ2-1, the V gene TRBV7-9, with D uncertain. The CDR3 runs 16 residues. Looked up from germline, CDR1 is SEHNR and CDR2 is FQNEAQ (reference sequence). V lost 4 bases and J 2 bases, leaving 15 bases between the germline ends. CDR3 coding DNA: TGTGCCAGCAGCTCCTCCGAAGTGGGTACCTACAATGAGCAGTTCTTC. It encodes CASSSSEVGTYNEQFF.

V usage is TRBV27 and J usage is TRBJ2-1; no clear D. The germline V and J ends were trimmed by 2 bases and 8 bases, with 10 bases remaining between them. Germline V gene data show CDR1 as MNHEY and CDR2 as SMNVEV (reference sequence). The CDR3 is made up of 13 amino acids. The CDR3 nucleotides are TGTGCCAGCAGTTTAGGATCGTGGGATGAGCAGTTCTTC. Translated, it gives CASSLGSWDEQFF.

The chain combines TRBV2 with TRBJ2-3; D is perhaps TRBD1 or TRBD2 (5 bases each). The CDR3 has 15 amino acids. Germline lookup yields CDR1 SNHLY and CDR2 FYNNEI. V was cut by 6 bases and J by 0 bases, with 13 bases left in between. This CDR3 is CASRGDGPSTDTQYF. CDR3 bases: TGTGCCAGCAGGGGGGACGGCCCTAGCACAGATACGCAGTATTTT.

The chain combines TRBV7-9 with TRBJ2-3; D might be TRBD2 (6 bases). CDR1 is SEHNR and CDR2 is FQNEAQ in the germline V gene (reference sequence). The CDR3 is 15 residues long. The V end was cut by 7 bases, the J end by 4 bases, with 18 bases between. CDR3: CASIYFEGGADTQYF. DNA for the CDR3: TGTGCCAGCATCTATTTCGAGGGAGGAGCAGATACGCAGTATTTT. The full variable domain, its missing parts supplied by reference TRBV7-9 and TRBJ2-3, is DTGVSQNPRHKITKRGQNVTFRCDPISEHNRLYWYRQTLGQGPEFLTYFQNEAQLEKSRLLSDRFSAERPKGSFSTLEIQRTEQGDSAMYLCASIYFEGGADTQYFGPGTRLTVL.

Comments on this clone: The sample holds other DNA sequences that translate to the same CDR3. The genes are TRBV6-5 and TRBJ1-1; no reliable D call. The CDR3 sequence is 13 residues long. The germline V gene encodes CDR1 MNHEY and CDR2 SVGAGI. V was pared by 0 bases and J by 5 bases, with 7 bases between. The CDR3 sequence: CASSYSAGTEAFF. The CDR3 DNA follows: TGTGCCAGCAGTTACTCCGCGGGAACTGAAGCTTTCTTT.

The genes are TRBV7-1 and TRBJ2-1; D unresolved. TRBV7-1 is marked as an open reading frame, function uncertain. CDR3 length: 15 amino acids. The V end lost 4 bases, the J end lost 10 bases, and 20 bases lay between the germline ends. The CDR3 region has the DNA TGTGCCAGCAGCTTAGAAAGAGAACTGGTGTACGAGCAGTTCTTC. Amino acid sequence: CASSLERELVYEQFF.

V is TRBV18 and J is TRBJ1-2, with TRBD1 matching 8 bases. This CDR3 region has 15 residues. V was pared by 5 bases and J by 4 bases, with 9 bases of the junction left unmatched. The germline gives CDR1 KGHSH, CDR2 LQKENI. Here the CDR3 reads CASSETGTGSYGYTF. DNA for the CDR3: TGTGCCAGCTCAGAGACCGGGACAGGATCCTATGGCTACACCTTC.

This clone appeared a single time. The chain links TRBV7-8 to TRBJ1-2, with no clear D. Germline V CDR1 and CDR2: SGHVS, FQNEAQ. There are 15 residues in the CDR3. The germline V and J ends were trimmed by 1 base and 2 bases, with 11 bases remaining between them. The CDR3 spells CASSLEWAPNYGYTF. CDR3 bases: TGTGCCAGCAGCTTAGAGTGGGCTCCAAACTATGGCTACACCTTC.

The chain couples TRBV6-1 to TRBJ2-7, with 7 positions matching TRBD1. Germline-derived CDR1 and CDR2 are MNHNS and SASEGT. This CDR3 is built from 17 residues. V shed 4 bases, J shed 3 bases, and the junction held 15 bases outside the gene matches. DNA of the CDR3: TGTGCCAGCAGTGCGAACGCCTCAGGGGGTCGGAACTACGAGCAGTACTTC. The encoded protein is CASSANASGGRNYEQYF.

This chain joins TRBV7-9 and TRBJ2-3; TRBD2 is a possible D gene (6 bases). V lost 0 bases and J lost 1, with 11 bases in between. CDR1 is SEHNR and CDR2 is FQNEAQ in the germline V gene (reference sequence). The CDR3 extends over 16 amino acids. The CDR3 nucleotides read TGTGCCAGCAGCTTAGCGGGGGGTTATGGCACAGATACGCAGTATTTT. It encodes CASSLAGGYGTDTQYF.

With regard to this clone: Additional DNA sequences in this sample encode the identical CDR3. The chain combines TRBV29-1 with TRBJ2-7; 7 positions match TRBD1. Germline V gene lookup returns CDR1 SQVTM and CDR2 ANQGSEA. CDR3 length: 13 residues. Trimming took 3 bases from V and 0 from J; bases not matched to a gene: 2. In DNA form, the CDR3 reads TGCAGCGTTGACCCAGGGGGCTCCTACGAGCAGTACTTC. Protein product: CSVDPGGSYEQYF.

The chain has TRBV5-4 and TRBJ2-7; D uncertain. The ends were cut back, 0 bases at V and 0 bases at J, with 13 bases in the middle. Germline CDR1 is SGHNT and CDR2 is YYREEE (reference sequence). The CDR3 extends over 16 amino acids. CDR3 sequence: CASSLDGTLSSYEQYF. The CDR3 coding sequence is TGTGCCAGCAGCTTGGATGGTACTCTGAGCTCCTACGAGCAGTACTTC.

The chain employs TRBV4-1 and TRBJ1-1; no clear D. Looked up from germline, CDR1 is MGHRA and CDR2 is YSYEKL. The V and J ends lost 2 bases and 0 bases respectively, with 4 bases between them. The CDR3 totals 13 residues. The CDR3 DNA reads as TGCGCCAGCAGCCAACATATGAACACTGAAGCTTTCTTT. Its protein is CASSQHMNTEAFF.

The V call is TRBV7-2, the J call TRBJ2-2, with 7 bases fitting TRBD1. Losses at the gene ends were 5 bases for V and 6 bases for J; bases not matched to a gene: 3. This CDR3 has 13 amino acids. CDR1 is SGHTA, CDR2 FQGNSA, per germline. The CDR3 reads CASSTQGAGELFF. CDR3 coding DNA: TGTGCCAGCAGCACCCAGGGGGCCGGGGAGCTGTTTTTT. Based on the CDR3 plus reference TRBV7-2 and TRBJ2-2, the full variable domain is GAGVSQSPSNKVTEKGKDVELRCDPISGHTALYWYRQSLGQGLEFLIYFQGNSAPDKSGLPSDRFSAERTGGSVSTLTIQRTQQEDSAVYLCASSTQGAGELFFGEGSRLTVL.

The chain employs TRBV18 and TRBJ2-1, with 10 positions matching TRBD2. This CDR3 region has 18 residues. CDR1 is KGHSH and CDR2 is LQKENI in the germline V gene. J gave up 9 bases and V 4 bases, and 18 bases lay outside the gene matches. CDR3 amino acids: CASSHEPGGLAGATEQFF. DNA for the CDR3: TGTGCCAGCTCACACGAACCCGGGGGCCTAGCGGGAGCAACTGAGCAGTTCTTC.

The genes are TRBV7-2 and TRBJ2-3, with no clear D. Germline V gene sequence: CDR1 SGHTA, CDR2 FQGNSA. V lost 6 bases and J lost 3, with 10 bases in between. There are 13 residues in the CDR3. The CDR3 here is CASRLRATDTQYF. In nucleotides, the CDR3 is TGTGCCAGCAGGTTACGCGCGACAGATACGCAGTATTTT. Full variable domain (remainder filled in from reference TRBV7-2 and TRBJ2-3): GAGVSQSPSNKVTEKGKDVELRCDPISGHTALYWYRQSLGQGLEFLIYFQGNSAPDKSGLPSDRFSAERTGGSVSTLTIQRTQQEDSAVYLCASRLRATDTQYFGPGTRLTVL.

This clone appeared once. V is TRBV6-1 and J is TRBJ2-1, with D possibly TRBD2 on 6 matching bases. Germline lookup yields CDR1 MNHNS and CDR2 SASEGT. The CDR3 totals 13 residues. V was shortened by 8 bases and J by 5 bases, with 13 bases between the two germline ends. The CDR3 coding sequence is TGTGCCAGCCGGGAGTTGGGGAACAATGAGCAGTTCTTC. Translated: CASRELGNNEQFF.

The rearrangement joins TRBV7-9 to TRBJ1-4; D perhaps matches TRBD1 (5 bases). Germline V lookup: CDR1 SEHNR, CDR2 FQNEAQ (reference sequence). The CDR3 is 14 amino acids. Trimming removed 6 bases at V and 4 bases at J, with 12 bases between. CDR3 sequence reads: CASSRSGFNEKLFF. CDR3 DNA: TGTGCCAGCAGTCGATCAGGGTTTAATGAAAAACTGTTTTTT.

The count of this clone is one. V usage is TRBV7-9 and J usage is TRBJ2-1; 13 nucleotides match TRBD2. V lost 5 bases, J lost 7 bases, and 11 bases stayed unmatched. There are 17 residues in the CDR3. Looked up from germline, CDR1 is SEHNR and CDR2 is FQNEAQ (reference sequence). DNA of the CDR3: TGTGCCAGCAGCGTCCAACTGGGACTAGCGGGGCAAAATGAGCAGTTCTTC. This encodes CASSVQLGLAGQNEQFF.

The gene calls are TRBV6-1 and TRBJ1-5; unclear D gene. Germline V gene data show CDR1 as MNHNS and CDR2 as SASEGT. This CDR3 comprises 15 residues. V lost 5 bases, J lost 4 bases, and 15 bases lay in between. The CDR3 coding sequence is TGTGCCAGCAGTCCTACCGGGCACTGGAATCAGCCCCAGCATTTT. It yields the protein CASSPTGHWNQPQHF.

The chain combines TRBV7-8 with TRBJ2-2; D may be TRBD1 or TRBD2 (5 bases each). The CDR3 is made up of 16 amino acids. Germline assignment: CDR1 SGHVS and CDR2 FQNEAQ. Trimming cost V 0 bases and J 3 bases, with 11 bases left between them. The CDR3 loop is CASSLAMGTYTGELFF. The CDR3 DNA reads as TGTGCCAGCAGCTTAGCGATGGGGACCTACACCGGGGAGCTGTTTTTT.

The rearrangement links TRBV27 to TRBJ2-6; D unclear. V was shortened by 5 bases and J by 0 bases, with 2 bases between the two germline ends. The length of the CDR3 is 13 residues. Germline CDR1 MNHEY, CDR2 SMNVEV (reference sequence). The CDR3 region is CASSNSGANVLTF. The CDR3 DNA is TGTGCCAGCAGTAACTCTGGGGCCAACGTCCTGACTTTC.

The chain employs TRBV5-1 and TRBJ2-5; 9 bases fit TRBD2. The CDR3 runs to 18 residues. The junction had 15 bases not matched to a gene; V was cut back by 1 base and J by 5 bases. Germline loops: CDR1 SGHRS, CDR2 YFSETQ. CDR3 residues: CASSLNSGSGSYWETQYF. The CDR3 DNA sequence: TGCGCCAGCAGCTTGAACAGCGGTAGCGGGAGTTATTGGGAGACCCAGTACTTC.

The J gene is TRBJ2-7, the V gene TRBV27, with 7 bases identical to TRBD2. V shed 3 bases and J 6 bases; nucleotides not matched to a gene: 2. The length of the CDR3 is 12 residues. Germline CDR1 reads MNHEY; CDR2 reads SMNVEV (reference sequence). The CDR3 spells CASSFTGGEQYF. Written as DNA, the CDR3 is TGTGCCAGCAGTTTTACGGGAGGCGAGCAGTACTTC.

The chain recombines TRBV13 with TRBJ2-1, with 11 bases matching TRBD2. CDR3 size: 15 residues. V dropped 0 bases and J dropped 5; count of bases not matched to a gene: 0. Germline values: CDR1 PRHDT, CDR2 FYEKMQ (reference sequence). The DNA of the CDR3 is TGTGCCAGCAGCTTAGGGACTAGCGGGAACAATGAGCAGTTCTTC. Residues: CASSLGTSGNNEQFF.